Shown below are 3 T cell receptor beta chains from a single sample sequenced in a study of high-grade serous ovarian cancer treatment subgroups. The tumor samples were collected prior to definitive surgery or chemotherapy. Assay: immunoSEQ multiplex PCR; the TCRdb copy retains only in-frame clones and omits some. The data show over 150 clones, over 60% seen once. The sample consisted of tumor tissue. The source of these receptors is a human donor with high-grade serous ovarian cancer.

In this sample, this clone turned up a few times. The chain recombines TRBV27 with TRBJ2-6; TRBD1 is a possible D gene (5 bases). Trimming took 0 bases from V and 0 from J, leaving 6 bases between them. The germline gives CDR1 MNHEY, CDR2 SMNVEV (reference sequence). This CDR3 region has 16 residues. This chain's CDR3 is CASSLSTVSGANVLTF. In DNA, the CDR3 is TGTGCCAGCAGTTTATCGACAGTCTCTGGGGCCAACGTCCTGACTTTC.

The chain employs TRBV7-6 and TRBJ2-1; TRBD2 aligns across 7 bases. Trimming removed 1 base from V and 9 bases from J; junction bases left unmatched: 9. The CDR3 spans 15 residues. CDR1 and CDR2 (germline): SGHVS, FNYEAQ. The CDR3 sequence is CASSLEVGGVSEQFF. The CDR3 coding sequence is TGTGCCAGCAGCTTAGAGGTGGGAGGGGTTAGTGAGCAGTTCTTC.

V usage is TRBV9 and J usage is TRBJ2-3; D not resolved. The CDR3 is 14 amino acids. Trimming removed 0 bases at V and 2 bases at J, with 7 bases between. Germline V gene lookup returns CDR1 SGDLS and CDR2 YYNGEE. The DNA of the CDR3 is TGTGCCAGCAGCGTAGAAGACCTCACAGATACGCAGTATTTT. Protein: CASSVEDLTDTQYF. The whole variable domain, filled in from reference TRBV9 and TRBJ2-3, reads DSGVTQTPKHLITATGQRVTLRCSPRSGDLSVYWYQQSLDQGLQFLIQYYNGEERAKGNILERFSAQQFPDLHSELNLSSLELGDSALYFCASSVEDLTDTQYFGPGTRLTVL.